This T cell receptor (beta chain) is drawn from a study of T cells in localized non-small cell lung cancer. The CDR3 runs 13 residues. V lost 7 bases to trimming and J lost 2 bases, with 8 bases between them. The germline CDR1 and CDR2 sequences are LNHDA and SQIVND (reference sequence). Profiling relied on immunoSEQ multiplex PCR, and the TCRdb table lists in-frame clones only, not all of them. The sample consists of over 30,000 clones, 80% to 90% of them appearing once. The sequence came from a woman aged 40-75 years with stage I lung adenocarcinoma. This specimen was peripheral blood, taken before any cancer treatment. The V and J genes are TRBV19 and TRBJ2-2; perhaps D is TRBD1 or TRBD2 (5 bases each). CDR3 in DNA: TGTGCCAGTAAGGGACGAAACACCGGGGAGCTGTTTTTT. It is translated as CASKGRNTGELFF.